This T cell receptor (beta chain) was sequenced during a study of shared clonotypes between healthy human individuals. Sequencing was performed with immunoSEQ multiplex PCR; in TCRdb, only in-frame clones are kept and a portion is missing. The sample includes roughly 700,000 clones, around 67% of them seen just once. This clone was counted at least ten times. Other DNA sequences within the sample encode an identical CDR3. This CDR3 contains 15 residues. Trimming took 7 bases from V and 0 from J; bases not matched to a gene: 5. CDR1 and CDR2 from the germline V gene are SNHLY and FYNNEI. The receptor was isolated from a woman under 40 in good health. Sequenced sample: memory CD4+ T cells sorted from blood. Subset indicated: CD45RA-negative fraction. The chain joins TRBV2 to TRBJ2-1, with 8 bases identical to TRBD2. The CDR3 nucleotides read TGTGCCAGCACCCTAAGCGGGAGCTCCTACAATGAGCAGTTCTTC. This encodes CASTLSGSSYNEQFF.